This TCR beta chain derives from a study of blood T cell repertoires in COVID-19. The CDR3 spans 16 residues. CDR1 is MNHEY, CDR2 SVGEGT, per germline. Trimming removed 2 bases from V and 0 bases from J, with 14 bases in between. Profiling relied on immunoSEQ multiplex PCR, and the TCRdb table lists in-frame clones only, not all of them. The sample has 300,000 to 400,000 clones, just over 85% seen once. The chain couples TRBV6-2 or TRBV6-3 to TRBJ2-7, with D maybe TRBD2 (5 bases). Sequenced: PBMCs or T cells enriched from blood (not recorded which). The sequence came from a woman in her thirties or forties with acute COVID-19. CDR3 bases: TGTGCCAGCAGTTACGGGGAGCTTCGGGGCTCCTACGAGCAGTACTTC. This sequence encodes CASSYGELRGSYEQYF.